Listed below are T cell receptor beta chains from one sample, sequenced in a study of shared clonotypes between healthy human individuals. Produced via immunoSEQ multiplex PCR; TCRdb's table is partial and in-frame only. The sample contains roughly 2.5 million clones, roughly nine tenths of which appear only once. Source material: naive CD4+ T cells sorted from blood. The receptor set was obtained from a man younger than 35 in good health. Each CDR3 is given with its conserved first and last residue. D genes are given only for firm matches. Size is stated for part of the rows, as once, few or many counts, or as a class when the clone is expanded.

v_call: TRBV18
d_call: NA
j_call: TRBJ2-7
clone_size: NA
cdr3_nt: TGTGCCAGCTCACCCCTTGGACAAGGCTTTTCCTACGAGCAGTACTTC
cdr3_aa: CASSPLGQGFSYEQYF

v_call: TRBV27
d_call: NA
j_call: TRBJ1-6
clone_size: NA
cdr3_nt: TGTGCCAGCAAAGGGGTTTCTTATAATTCACCCCTCCACTTT
cdr3_aa: CASKGVSYNSPLHF

v_call: TRBV6-1
d_call: NA
j_call: TRBJ2-2
clone_size: NA
cdr3_nt: TGTGCCAGCAGCAGGAATTCGAACACCGGGGAGCTGTTTTTT
cdr3_aa: CASSRNSNTGELFF

v_call: TRBV5-1
d_call: NA
j_call: TRBJ2-2
clone_size: NA
cdr3_nt: TGCGCCACCAGGGTTAGGGACACCGGGGAGCTGTTTTTT
cdr3_aa: CATRVRDTGELFF

v_call: TRBV5-4
d_call: TRBD2
j_call: TRBJ2-3
clone_size: NA
cdr3_nt: TGTGCCAGCAGCTTGATAGCGGGAGGGGGAGATACGCAGTATTTT
cdr3_aa: CASSLIAGGGDTQYF

v_call: TRBV11-2
d_call: NA
j_call: TRBJ2-2
clone_size: NA
cdr3_nt: TGTGCCAGCAGCTTATTACTACCGTCGAACACCGGGGAGCTGTTTTTT
cdr3_aa: CASSLLLPSNTGELFF

v_call: TRBV10-3
d_call: NA
j_call: TRBJ1-1
clone_size: once
cdr3_nt: TGTGCCATCAGTGTAAGGACGGGAGGTGAAGCTTTCTTT
cdr3_aa: CAISVRTGGEAFF

v_call: TRBV9
d_call: TRBD1
j_call: TRBJ1-1
clone_size: few
cdr3_nt: TGTGCCAGCAGCGTATTACAGGGGGTCACTGAAGCTTTCTTT
cdr3_aa: CASSVLQGVTEAFF

v_call: TRBV30
d_call: TRBD2
j_call: TRBJ2-7
clone_size: once
cdr3_nt: TGTGCCTGGAGCAGCGGGGGGGGCCGGGAGCAGTACTTC
cdr3_aa: CAWSSGGGREQYF

v_call: TRBV28
d_call: NA
j_call: TRBJ2-7
clone_size: NA
cdr3_nt: TGTGCCAGCAGTTTAGTTTTGGCATACGAGCAGTACTTC
cdr3_aa: CASSLVLAYEQYF

v_call: TRBV20-1
d_call: NA
j_call: TRBJ2-7
clone_size: NA
cdr3_nt: TGCAGTGCTACCCGAAGCTACGAGCAGTACTTC
cdr3_aa: CSATRSYEQYF

v_call: TRBV28
d_call: NA
j_call: TRBJ2-7
clone_size: NA
cdr3_nt: TGTGCCAGCAGTTGGGAAGGCAGGAGCCTCTACGAGCAGTACTTC
cdr3_aa: CASSWEGRSLYEQYF

v_call: TRBV30
d_call: NA
j_call: TRBJ1-1
clone_size: once
cdr3_nt: TGTGCCTCGCGAGGTAACACTGAAGCTTTCTTT
cdr3_aa: CASRGNTEAFF

v_call: TRBV2
d_call: TRBD1
j_call: TRBJ1-2
clone_size: NA
cdr3_nt: TGTGCCAGCAGCCCGGGTCAGGGGGCTGGCTACACCTTC
cdr3_aa: CASSPGQGAGYTF

v_call: TRBV6-4
d_call: TRBD1
j_call: TRBJ1-1
clone_size: NA
cdr3_nt: TGTGCCAGCAGTCCCACAGGGGGCGCCACTGAAGCTTTCTTT
cdr3_aa: CASSPTGGATEAFF

v_call: TRBV10-3
d_call: NA
j_call: TRBJ1-4
clone_size: NA
cdr3_nt: TGTGCCATCAGTGAGTCTGTGCCCTCGAGGAATGAAAAACTGTTTTTT
cdr3_aa: CAISESVPSRNEKLFF

v_call: TRBV5-1
d_call: NA
j_call: TRBJ1-1
clone_size: few
cdr3_nt: TGCGCCAGCAGCATGACTGGGGACACTGAAGCTTTCTTT
cdr3_aa: CASSMTGDTEAFF

v_call: TRBV7-2
d_call: TRBD2
j_call: TRBJ2-3
clone_size: NA
cdr3_nt: TGTGCCAGCAGCTTACGACTAGCGGGAGCAGCAGATACGCAGTATTTT
cdr3_aa: CASSLRLAGAADTQYF

v_call: TRBV7-2
d_call: NA
j_call: TRBJ1-5
clone_size: NA
cdr3_nt: TGTGCCAGCAGTGAGGGGGGTAATCAGCCCCAGCATTTT
cdr3_aa: CASSEGGNQPQHF

v_call: TRBV6-5
d_call: TRBD1
j_call: TRBJ1-1
clone_size: few
cdr3_nt: TGTGCCAGCAGTTACTCCGGGACAGTGAACACTGAAGCTTTCTTT
cdr3_aa: CASSYSGTVNTEAFF

v_call: TRBV9
d_call: TRBD1
j_call: TRBJ2-5
clone_size: NA
cdr3_nt: TGTGCCAGCAGCATTTCGACAGGGGCCCTTGGGGAAGAGACCCAGTACTTC
cdr3_aa: CASSISTGALGEETQYF

v_call: TRBV7-2
d_call: NA
j_call: TRBJ2-2
clone_size: NA
cdr3_nt: TGTGCCAGCAGCTTAAAACTAGCAACCCTTGGGGAGCTGTTTTTT
cdr3_aa: CASSLKLATLGELFF

v_call: TRBV7-6
d_call: NA
j_call: TRBJ1-4
clone_size: NA
cdr3_nt: TGTGCCAGCAGCCCCGGGGGGGGACTTAATGAAAAACTGTTTTTT
cdr3_aa: CASSPGGGLNEKLFF

v_call: TRBV27
d_call: TRBD1
j_call: TRBJ2-2
clone_size: NA
cdr3_nt: TGTGCCAGCAGTGCCGGGACAGGGGGCTCCGGGGAGCTGTTTTTT
cdr3_aa: CASSAGTGGSGELFF

v_call: TRBV9
d_call: NA
j_call: TRBJ2-7
clone_size: NA
cdr3_nt: TGTGCCAGCAGCGTAGGGGGACGAACCTACGAGCAGTACTTC
cdr3_aa: CASSVGGRTYEQYF

v_call: TRBV2
d_call: NA
j_call: TRBJ2-5
clone_size: NA
cdr3_nt: TGTGCCAGCATGGCGGGACTGCGGGGGCGCCAAGAGACCCAGTACTTC
cdr3_aa: CASMAGLRGRQETQYF

v_call: TRBV6-6
d_call: NA
j_call: TRBJ1-2
clone_size: NA
cdr3_nt: TGTGCCAGCAGCCCCACAGTAGTCTATGGCTACACCTTC
cdr3_aa: CASSPTVVYGYTF

v_call: TRBV5-1
d_call: NA
j_call: TRBJ1-1
clone_size: few
cdr3_nt: TGCGCCAGCAGCTTGGGTGCAGGGAGCGCAGGGACTGAAGCTTTCTTT
cdr3_aa: CASSLGAGSAGTEAFF

v_call: TRBV10-3
d_call: NA
j_call: TRBJ2-3
clone_size: NA
cdr3_nt: TGTGCCATCAGTGAGACTTACACAGATACGCAGTATTTT
cdr3_aa: CAISETYTDTQYF

v_call: TRBV28
d_call: NA
j_call: TRBJ1-6
clone_size: NA
cdr3_nt: TGTGCCAGCAGACCCCCCGGGGTGGAATCACCCCTCCACTTT
cdr3_aa: CASRPPGVESPLHF

v_call: TRBV15
d_call: TRBD2
j_call: TRBJ2-5
clone_size: NA
cdr3_nt: TGTGCCACCAGCCCCCGGAGCGGGGGGAAAGAGACCCAGTACTTC
cdr3_aa: CATSPRSGGKETQYF

v_call: TRBV2
d_call: NA
j_call: TRBJ2-5
clone_size: NA
cdr3_nt: TGTGCCAGCAGTGGGGAGGGGGCGCCCGGGGAGACCCAGTACTTC
cdr3_aa: CASSGEGAPGETQYF

v_call: TRBV7-2
d_call: NA
j_call: TRBJ2-7
clone_size: NA
cdr3_nt: TGTGCCAGCAGCTTAGTCAAATACGAGCAGTACTTC
cdr3_aa: CASSLVKYEQYF

v_call: TRBV10-3
d_call: NA
j_call: TRBJ2-2
clone_size: NA
cdr3_nt: TGTGCCAAAATTACAGGAACCCAGAACACCGGGGAGCTGTTTTTT
cdr3_aa: CAKITGTQNTGELFF

v_call: TRBV30
d_call: NA
j_call: TRBJ2-2
clone_size: NA
cdr3_nt: TGTGCCTGGAGGCAGGCTGGGAACACCGGGGAGCTGTTTTTT
cdr3_aa: CAWRQAGNTGELFF

v_call: TRBV9
d_call: NA
j_call: TRBJ2-3
clone_size: NA
cdr3_nt: TGTGCCAGCAGCGTATCAGGGGAGGGCAGATACAATATATTCACAGATACGCAGTATTTT
cdr3_aa: CASSVSGEGRYNIFTDTQYF

v_call: TRBV6-5
d_call: NA
j_call: TRBJ2-7
clone_size: NA
cdr3_nt: TGTGCCAGCAGTTACTCCCGCGGGCAGAGGATCCACGAGCAGTACTTC
cdr3_aa: CASSYSRGQRIHEQYF

v_call: TRBV5-1
d_call: NA
j_call: TRBJ1-2
clone_size: once
cdr3_nt: TGCGCCAGCAGCTTGATCACAGGGCTTAACTATGGCTACACCTTC
cdr3_aa: CASSLITGLNYGYTF

v_call: TRBV7-8
d_call: NA
j_call: TRBJ2-7
clone_size: NA
cdr3_nt: TGTGCCAGCAGCTTAGAGGGGCAAGGATTCTACGAGCAGTACTTC
cdr3_aa: CASSLEGQGFYEQYF